The rows below give T cell receptor beta chains drawn from one sample of a study of T cells in localized non-small cell lung cancer. TCRdb's table, derived via immunoSEQ multiplex PCR, lists solely in-frame clones and lacks some. Of approximately 45,000 clones listed, around 86% are singletons. The specimen was PBMCs, collected before any cancer treatment. The receptors derive from a man aged 35 to 69 with stage II lung adenocarcinoma. Each CDR3 is given with its conserved first and last residue. Each record gives: V gene, D gene, clone size, J gene, CDR3 DNA, CDR3 protein. The D gene is left open where the match is weak. Clone size is shown for a subset of rows, as once, few, many or a class of expanded clone.

TRBV6-6,-,-,TRBJ1-5,TGTGCCAGCAGTTACCCAGGGGTTAGCAATCAGCCCCAGCATTTT,CASSYPGVSNQPQHF
TRBV6-1,-,once,TRBJ2-7,TGTGCCAGCAGTGAAGCGCTGGAACACCTCTCCTACGAGCAGTACTTC,CASSEALEHLSYEQYF
TRBV18,TRBD2,-,TRBJ2-3,TGTGCCAGCTCACCAGTCCCTAGCGGGCTCACAGATACGCAGTATTTT,CASSPVPSGLTDTQYF
TRBV7-3,-,-,TRBJ2-1,TGTGCCAGCAGCCTGGGCGGACTTTCTAATGAGCAGTTCTTC,CASSLGGLSNEQFF
TRBV18,-,-,TRBJ2-3,TGTGCCAGCTCACGGGGACGTACTACAGATACGCAGTATTTT,CASSRGRTTDTQYF
TRBV29-1,-,-,TRBJ1-2,TGCAGCGTAGGGGGGGCCGGGGGCTACACCTTC,CSVGGAGGYTF
TRBV19,TRBD1,-,TRBJ2-1,TGTGCCAGTAGCTTTGGGACAGGGGGCCGGTACAATGAGCAGTTCTTC,CASSFGTGGRYNEQFF
TRBV6-5,-,-,TRBJ2-2,TGTGCCAGTTTGGGGGCCGGCGGGGAGCTGTTTTTT,CASLGAGGELFF
TRBV19,-,-,TRBJ1-3,TGTGCCAGTAGCCAGGGGTCCTCTGGAAACACCATATATTTT,CASSQGSSGNTIYF
TRBV10-3,TRBD1,-,TRBJ1-6,TGTGCCATCAGTATGGACAGGGCAGGAGATAATTCACCCCTCCACTTT,CAISMDRAGDNSPLHF
TRBV7-3,-,-,TRBJ1-1,TGTGCCAGCAGCCAACAAAGCCACACTGAAGCTTTCTTT,CASSQQSHTEAFF
TRBV30,-,-,TRBJ1-6,TGTGCCTGGAGTGTAGGACTAAATAATTCACCCCTCCACTTT,CAWSVGLNNSPLHF
TRBV2,TRBD2,-,TRBJ2-1,TGTGCCAGCAGTCTAGCGGTCTCCTACAATGAGCAGTTCTTC,CASSLAVSYNEQFF
TRBV6-1,-,-,TRBJ1-4,TGTGCCAGCAGTGGGGGAGGGAAAACTAATGAAAAACTGTTTTTT,CASSGGGKTNEKLFF
TRBV19,TRBD1,few,TRBJ2-4,TGTGCCAGTAGCATCTGGGGTACAGGGGAAAACATTCAGTACTTC,CASSIWGTGENIQYF
TRBV7-9,-,-,TRBJ1-3,TGTGCCAGCAGCTTACGCCGGGAGGGAGGAAACACCATATATTTT,CASSLRREGGNTIYF
TRBV28,TRBD1,-,TRBJ1-2,TGTGCCAGCAGTTTAGATGGGACAGGGGGATCAGTATACACCTTC,CASSLDGTGGSVYTF
TRBV7-3,-,-,TRBJ1-1,TGTGCCAGCAGCTTAAATAGCGGCACTGAAGCTTTCTTT,CASSLNSGTEAFF
TRBV7-9,TRBD2,-,TRBJ2-3,TGTGCCAGCAGCCGAATTAGCGGGTCCACAGATACGCAGTATTTT,CASSRISGSTDTQYF
TRBV5-1,TRBD1,-,TRBJ2-7,TGCGCCAGCAGCCTACAGGGACAGGGGGACTACGAGCAGTACTTC,CASSLQGQGDYEQYF
TRBV5-1,-,-,TRBJ1-2,TGCGCCAGCAGCGACCGGGACTCGACCAATGGCTACACCTTC,CASSDRDSTNGYTF
TRBV28,-,-,TRBJ1-1,TGTGCCAGCAGTTTATTGGGTTCCAGAGAAGCTTTCTTT,CASSLLGSREAFF
TRBV6-5,-,-,TRBJ2-7,TGTGCCGTGCGGGGTACTACCTACGAGCAGTACTTC,CAVRGTTYEQYF
TRBV5-6,-,few,TRBJ1-3,TGTGCCAGCAGCTTGGGAAGCTCTGGAAACACCATATATTTT,CASSLGSSGNTIYF
TRBV30,-,-,TRBJ2-3,TGTGCCTGGGGACTCGATACGCAGTATTTT,CAWGLDTQYF
TRBV5-1,TRBD2,-,TRBJ2-4,TGCGCCAGCAGCTTTAGCGGGGGGGAACACAAAAACATTCAGTACTTC,CASSFSGGEHKNIQYF
TRBV5-4,-,-,TRBJ1-4,TGTGCCAGCAGTCTTTCCGGGACACGTGAAAAACTGTTTTTT,CASSLSGTREKLFF
TRBV19,TRBD1,once,TRBJ1-1,TGTGCCAGTAGACCACCGACAGGGTGGGACACTGAAGCTTTCTTT,CASRPPTGWDTEAFF
TRBV7-6,-,-,TRBJ2-5,TGTGCCAGCAGCTATTTTTCCAGGGGTGCCCAAGAGACCCAGTACTTC,CASSYFSRGAQETQYF
TRBV19,-,-,TRBJ2-3,TGTGCCAGTAGTATTGGGGGGTCTAGCACAGATACGCAGTATTTT,CASSIGGSSTDTQYF
TRBV5-5,TRBD1,-,TRBJ1-2,TGTGCCAGCAGCCCCGGGACAGGGTTTGGCTACACCTTC,CASSPGTGFGYTF
TRBV2,TRBD1,once,TRBJ2-3,TGTGCCAGCAGTGAAGAGGACAGGGGGCTATTTAGCACAGATACGCAGTATTTT,CASSEEDRGLFSTDTQYF
TRBV6-1,-,-,TRBJ2-3,TGTGCCAGCAGTGGTGACAGCCACCGCACAGATACGCAGTATTTT,CASSGDSHRTDTQYF
TRBV7-8,-,-,TRBJ2-5,TGTGCCAGCAGCTTTGAGAGGGAAGAGACCCAGTACTTC,CASSFEREETQYF
TRBV7-9,-,-,TRBJ1-2,TGTGCCAGCAGCTTGGACAGTTCCTATGGCTACACCTTC,CASSLDSSYGYTF
TRBV13,-,-,TRBJ2-5,TGTGCCAGCAGCTTAGGCCTTGGGCAGGGAGTCCTCCAAGAGACCCAGTACTTC,CASSLGLGQGVLQETQYF
TRBV6-5,-,-,TRBJ2-3,TGTGCCAGCAGTTTGGGGGGGCCCACAGATACGCAGTATTTT,CASSLGGPTDTQYF
TRBV7-2,TRBD1,-,TRBJ1-5,TGTGCCAGCAGCCACCCGGGACAGTGGGGGAATCAGCCCCAGCATTTT,CASSHPGQWGNQPQHF
TRBV19,-,-,TRBJ2-3,TGTGCCAGTAGTAGAACTCACCAGGGAAGTAATACAGATACGCAGTATTTT,CASSRTHQGSNTDTQYF
TRBV28,TRBD2,-,TRBJ2-3,TGTGCCAGCAGTTTATCTAGCGGGGGAGGCACAGATACGCAGTATTTT,CASSLSSGGGTDTQYF
TRBV6-6,-,-,TRBJ1-1,TGTGCCAGCAGTTACGGCAGTGGGGAGGACACTGAAGCTTTCTTT,CASSYGSGEDTEAFF
TRBV23-1,-,-,TRBJ2-2,TGCGCCAGCAGTCAAGCAGGGAAACCCTCGAGGACCGGGGAGCTGTTTTTT,CASSQAGKPSRTGELFF